A selection of T cell receptor beta chains follows, all from one sample in a study of blood T cell repertoires in COVID-19. TCRdb keeps only in-frame clones here, not all; method: immunoSEQ multiplex PCR. The sample lists 150,000 or so clones, almost 85% occurring once. Sequenced material: peripheral blood. The receptor source for this set is a human donor with acute or convalescent COVID-19. The donor label of this sample is uncertain. CDR3s include the opening cysteine and the closing phenylalanine or tryptophan. Each record gives: V gene, D gene, J gene, clone size, CDR3 DNA, CDR3 protein. The D gene is left open where the match is weak. Some rows have no size entry. The others give once, few or many, or a class for an expanded clone.

V gene: TRBV7-3; D gene: -; J gene: TRBJ2-2; clone size: -; CDR3 DNA: TGTGCCAGCAGCTCCTACTACCTCGGGGAGCTGTTTTTT; CDR3 protein: CASSSYYLGELFF
V gene: TRBV5-5; D gene: TRBD1; J gene: TRBJ1-2; clone size: -; CDR3 DNA: TGTGCCAGCAGGACCGGGACAGGGAATGGGGGCTACACCTTC; CDR3 protein: CASRTGTGNGGYTF
V gene: TRBV29-1; D gene: -; J gene: TRBJ1-1; clone size: -; CDR3 DNA: TGCAGCGTTAGCAGGGGGAACACTGAAGCTTTCTTT; CDR3 protein: CSVSRGNTEAFF
V gene: TRBV30; D gene: -; J gene: TRBJ1-2; clone size: -; CDR3 DNA: TGTGCCTGGAGTCCCCCGTTGGGGGCCCTCTCGGGGGGTGGCTACACCTTC; CDR3 protein: CAWSPPLGALSGGGYTF
V gene: TRBV5-1; D gene: TRBD1; J gene: TRBJ1-2; clone size: -; CDR3 DNA: TGCGCCAGCAGCGCGACAGGGGGCAAAAACTATGGCTACACCTTC; CDR3 protein: CASSATGGKNYGYTF
V gene: TRBV18; D gene: -; J gene: TRBJ1-2; clone size: -; CDR3 DNA: TGTGCCAGCTCCCAGGAGACAGGAATTGGCTACACCTTC; CDR3 protein: CASSQETGIGYTF
V gene: TRBV6-5; D gene: TRBD1; J gene: TRBJ1-2; clone size: once; CDR3 DNA: TGTGCCAGCAGCAACGAGGACAGGAGTCGCTACACCTTC; CDR3 protein: CASSNEDRSRYTF
V gene: TRBV7-3; D gene: TRBD1; J gene: TRBJ2-2; clone size: -; CDR3 DNA: TGTGCCAGCAGCTTAGGACAGGGGAACACCGGGGAGCTGTTTTTT; CDR3 protein: CASSLGQGNTGELFF
V gene: TRBV7-2; D gene: -; J gene: TRBJ2-3; clone size: -; CDR3 DNA: TGTGCCAGCAGCCCAAGACAGCGCACAGATACGCAGTATTTT; CDR3 protein: CASSPRQRTDTQYF
V gene: TRBV19; D gene: TRBD1; J gene: TRBJ2-5; clone size: -; CDR3 DNA: TGTGCCAGTAGTATAGTCGGGACAGGGGGCGCGTCGAGAGAGACCCAGTACTTC; CDR3 protein: CASSIVGTGGASRETQYF
V gene: TRBV7-3; D gene: TRBD2; J gene: TRBJ2-7; clone size: -; CDR3 DNA: TGTGCCAGCAGCTTTAGCGGGGGCGCCTACGAGCAGTACTTC; CDR3 protein: CASSFSGGAYEQYF
V gene: TRBV6-1; D gene: -; J gene: TRBJ1-2; clone size: -; CDR3 DNA: TGTGCCAGCAGTGAAGCGGCAGGGCGGAGTGGCTACACCTTC; CDR3 protein: CASSEAAGRSGYTF
V gene: TRBV19; D gene: -; J gene: TRBJ1-4; clone size: -; CDR3 DNA: TGTGCCAGTAGTAGGGGAGGGGCAACTAATGAAAAACTGTTTTTT; CDR3 protein: CASSRGGATNEKLFF
V gene: TRBV30; D gene: TRBD1; J gene: TRBJ1-2; clone size: -; CDR3 DNA: TGTGCCTGGGGACAGGGGGGCGGCTACACCTTC; CDR3 protein: CAWGQGGGYTF
V gene: TRBV10-3; D gene: -; J gene: TRBJ1-2; clone size: -; CDR3 DNA: TGTGCCATCAGTAACCGGGACAACTATAACTATGGCTACACCTTC; CDR3 protein: CAISNRDNYNYGYTF
V gene: TRBV2; D gene: TRBD2; J gene: TRBJ2-2; clone size: -; CDR3 DNA: TGTGCCAGCAGTGGGACTAGCGGGGGGGTGACCGGGGAGCTGTTTTTT; CDR3 protein: CASSGTSGGVTGELFF
V gene: TRBV7-9; D gene: TRBD1; J gene: TRBJ2-7; clone size: -; CDR3 DNA: TGTGCCAGCAGCTTTTCCGGACAGGGGGGGCACTTC; CDR3 protein: CASSFSGQGGHF
V gene: TRBV19; D gene: -; J gene: TRBJ1-1; clone size: -; CDR3 DNA: TGTGCCAGTAGTATGGATTCTGACACGTTCACTGAAGCTTTCTTT; CDR3 protein: CASSMDSDTFTEAFF
V gene: TRBV19; D gene: -; J gene: TRBJ2-7; clone size: -; CDR3 DNA: TGTGCCTTCCTAGGGGGAGACGAGCAGTACTTC; CDR3 protein: CAFLGGDEQYF
V gene: TRBV5-5; D gene: TRBD1; J gene: TRBJ2-5; clone size: -; CDR3 DNA: TGTGCCAGCAGATTTGGACAGGGGACAGAGACCCAGTACTTC; CDR3 protein: CASRFGQGTETQYF
V gene: TRBV19; D gene: -; J gene: TRBJ2-5; clone size: -; CDR3 DNA: TGTGCCAGTAGCAGCGGACAGCCCCAAGAGACCCAGTACTTC; CDR3 protein: CASSSGQPQETQYF
V gene: TRBV2; D gene: -; J gene: TRBJ1-5; clone size: -; CDR3 DNA: TGTGCCACCGGGGAAACTAATCAGCCCCAGCATTTT; CDR3 protein: CATGETNQPQHF
V gene: TRBV6-2/TRBV6-3; D gene: -; J gene: TRBJ1-4; clone size: -; CDR3 DNA: TGTGCCAGCAGCGCGGACCAGGGGCGTGAAAAACTGTTTTTT; CDR3 protein: CASSADQGREKLFF
V gene: TRBV5-1; D gene: -; J gene: TRBJ1-1; clone size: -; CDR3 DNA: TGCGCCAGCAGCTTGGCACAGGGTAGCATGAACACTGAAGCTTTCTTT; CDR3 protein: CASSLAQGSMNTEAFF
V gene: TRBV5-1; D gene: -; J gene: TRBJ1-1; clone size: many; CDR3 DNA: TGCGCCAGCAGCGTGGACGGAGTGAACACTGAAGCTTTCTTT; CDR3 protein: CASSVDGVNTEAFF
V gene: TRBV10-3; D gene: TRBD1; J gene: TRBJ1-1; clone size: -; CDR3 DNA: TGTGCCATCAGTGAGTCGACAGGGTTTGAAGCTTTCTTT; CDR3 protein: CAISESTGFEAFF